What follows is one TCR beta chain and its context. The target antigen is unknown. The V gene's germline CDR1 is LGHNA and CDR2 YSLEER. The CDR3 extends over 18 amino acids. Trimming took off 1 base at V and 0 bases at J, with 13 bases between the two ends. MiXCR, run by TCRdb on the RT-PCR reads, gives a single entry per CDR3 protein. The sample lists about 800,000 distinct CDR3 sequences, 21% occurring once. This record belongs to a study of response to subunit inactivated influenza vaccine. Study-level points and caveats: The authors offered the suggestion that each seasonal influenza vaccination recruits few new T cells.

Sequenced here: PBMCs from blood, sampled around 5 days after vaccination. The receptor was derived from a man aged 50 to 60 who received an inactivated influenza vaccine. V and J are TRBV4-3 and TRBJ2-6; possible D gene TRBD2, 5 bases. The CDR3 sequence is CASSQGSPGFSGANVLTF. CDR3 DNA sequence: TGCGCCAGCAGCCAAGGATCCCCGGGGTTCTCTGGGGCCAACGTCCTGACTTTC.